Given below is one TCR beta chain in context. Its antigen is currently unknown. Pooled in the analysis were second doses at about 4 or about 12 weeks. Per germline, CDR1 SGHTA and CDR2 FQGNSA. The J segment lost 8 bases and the V segment lost 3 bases, leaving 6 bases of the junction unmatched. The CDR3 covers 14 residues. The data belong to a study of T cell responses to AZD1222 COVID-19 vaccine. Findings and limits, study-wide: Researchers took repertoire samples only after the peak T cell response had come. Among those given AZD1222, only five to seven were seropositive at baseline. Mostly white British, mostly female donors; authors suggested clonal diversity may be underestimated.

Produced via immunoSEQ multiplex PCR; TCRdb's table is partial and in-frame only. The sample gives 90,000 to 130,000 clones, about 90% of which show up once; roughly 15% is in the top ten. The genes are TRBV7-2 and TRBJ1-4; 7 positions agree with TRBD1. The specimen was peripheral blood, collected 28 days after the second AZD1222 dose. The receptor was derived from an adult who received the AZD1222 COVID-19 vaccine. The CDR3 loop reads CASSLTGIQEKLFF. The CDR3 bases are TGTGCCAGCAGCTTGACAGGGATTCAGGAAAAACTGTTTTTT. The full variable domain, rest sourced from reference TRBV7-2 and TRBJ1-4, is GAGVSQSPSNKVTEKGKDVELRCDPISGHTALYWYRQSLGQGLEFLIYFQGNSAPDKSGLPSDRFSAERTGGSVSTLTIQRTQQEDSAVYLCASSLTGIQEKLFFGSGTQLSVL.